These 27 T cell receptor beta chains were sequenced from one sample in a study of blood T cell repertoires in COVID-19. Sequenced by immunoSEQ multiplex PCR; TCRdb stores in-frame clones only, minus some. In the table there are over 100,000 clones, roughly 75% of which are singletons. The sequenced material came from peripheral blood. The receptors were gathered from a human donor in a cohort sampled during active or convalescent COVID-19.

The sample holds one count of this clone. J is TRBJ1-1 and V is TRBV10-3; D is possibly TRBD1 (5 bases). V lost 4 bases and J 0 bases, leaving 12 bases between the germline ends. Germline CDR1 reads ENHRY; CDR2 reads SYGVKD. CDR3 length equals 15 residues. The DNA for the CDR3 is TGTGCCATCAGTGCGACGACAGACTTGAACACTGAAGCTTTCTTT. Amino acids: CAISATTDLNTEAFF.

This clone was detected a few times. The chain carries TRBV7-6 and TRBJ2-6, with D unclear. V shed 3 bases and J shed 1 base, with 7 bases lying between them. Germline V gene sequence: CDR1 SGHVS, CDR2 FNYEAQ. The CDR3 is 15 amino acids. DNA of the CDR3: TGTGCCAGCAGCTTCCTCAGTTCTGGGGCCAACGTCCTGACTTTC. Protein product: CASSFLSSGANVLTF.

The chain joins TRBV27 to TRBJ2-2, with 12 bases matching TRBD1. J gave up 4 bases and V 6 bases, and 6 bases lay outside the gene matches. The CDR3 has 16 residues. Looked up from germline, CDR1 is MNHEY and CDR2 is SMNVEV (reference sequence). This chain's CDR3 is CASRPGDRGRTGELFF. The CDR3 DNA reads TGTGCCAGCAGGCCGGGGGACAGGGGGCGCACCGGGGAGCTGTTTTTT.

The chain recombines TRBV28 with TRBJ2-1, with D possibly being TRBD2 (5 bases). V shed 5 bases and J shed 0 bases, with 11 bases lying between them. Germline V gene data show CDR1 as MDHEN and CDR2 as SYDVKM. The CDR3 totals 15 residues. The CDR3 sequence: CASSVTISSYNEQFF. The CDR3 nucleotides are TGTGCCAGCAGTGTGACTATTAGCTCCTACAATGAGCAGTTCTTC.

The V call is TRBV4-1, the J call TRBJ1-5, with 7 bases identical to TRBD1. The CDR3 spans 17 residues. The germline CDR1 and CDR2 sequences are MGHRA and YSYEKL. V trimming: 0 bases; J trimming: 3 bases; junction bases outside the gene matches: 8. CDR3: CASSQDRRDSLNQPQHF. In DNA, the CDR3 is TGCGCCAGCAGCCAAGATCGTAGGGACAGCCTCAATCAGCCCCAGCATTTT.

The table lists this clone with a few counts. V gene TRBV19 combines with J gene TRBJ1-6; D is undetermined. Germline CDR1 is LNHDA and CDR2 is SQIVND (reference sequence). Trimming shortened V by 5 bases and J by 2 bases, and 7 bases separated the two germline ends. The CDR3 spans 14 residues. CDR3 nucleotides: TGTGCCAGTAGTGGAGCAACCTATAATTCACCCCTCCACTTT. Translation gives CASSGATYNSPLHF.

In regard to this clone: Compared with germline, one end of the junction differs, possibly owing to a read error. The V gene is TRBV12-3 or TRBV12-4, the J gene TRBJ1-3; maybe TRBD1 (5 bases). The CDR3 runs to 11 residues. CDR3 region: CASRLGRDSYF. Written as DNA, the CDR3 is TGTGCCAGCAGGTTAGGCAGGGATTCATATTTT.

This clone was recorded a few times. This rearrangement joins TRBV23-1 to TRBJ2-2; D is undetermined. TRBV23-1 is given ORF status, its function remaining uncertain. The CDR3 is made up of 13 amino acids. CDR3 in amino acids: CTPDLINTGELFF. DNA for the CDR3: TGCACTCCCGATCTCATCAACACCGGGGAGCTGTTTTTT.

The chain employs TRBV11-2 and TRBJ2-2; 12 nucleotides agree with TRBD2. The CDR3 is made up of 16 amino acids. V was pared by 5 bases and J by 4 bases, with 5 bases of the junction left unmatched. The germline gives CDR1 SGHAT, CDR2 FQNNGV. In DNA, the CDR3 is TGTGCCAGCAGCCCACTAGCGGGAGGATTCACCGGGGAGCTGTTTTTT. Amino acid sequence: CASSPLAGGFTGELFF.

The chain joins TRBV5-6 to TRBJ1-6; 8 bases are a match to TRBD1. Germline CDR1 reads SGHDT; CDR2 reads YYEEEE. The CDR3 consists of 13 residues. J gave up 14 bases and V 3 bases, and 7 bases lay outside the gene matches. CDR3 in DNA: TGTGCCAGCAGCTCTGGGACAGGAGCTTCCCTCCACTTT. Protein product: CASSSGTGASLHF.

The chain uses TRBV7-9 and TRBJ2-5; TRBD2 might be the D (6 bases). CDR1 is SEHNR, CDR2 FQNEAQ, per germline (reference sequence). Trimming pared 1 base from V and 2 bases from J, leaving 17 bases between. The CDR3 contains 17 residues. The CDR3 sequence: CASSLGGGSGLQETQYF. The CDR3 DNA sequence: TGTGCCAGCAGCTTAGGCGGCGGCAGCGGGTTACAAGAGACCCAGTACTTC.

This clone has a single count. V and J are TRBV5-6 and TRBJ1-5; the D gene is possibly TRBD1 (5 bases). V was shortened by 4 bases and J by 5 bases, with 10 bases between the two germline ends. The CDR3 is made up of 13 amino acids. Per germline, CDR1 SGHDT and CDR2 YYEEEE. Written as DNA, the CDR3 is TGTGCCAGCAGCGGGGGAGGAGATCAGCCCCAGCATTTT. Its translation: CASSGGGDQPQHF.

The rearrangement uses TRBV29-1 and TRBJ2-5, with TRBD1 as a possible D gene (5 bases). V lost 3 bases and J 6 bases, leaving 11 bases between the germline ends. Germline CDR1 is SQVTM and CDR2 is ANQGSEA. The CDR3 consists of 12 residues. As DNA, the CDR3 is TGCAGCGTTGAGGTCCAGGGAAAGACCCAGTACTTC. The encoded protein is CSVEVQGKTQYF.

Only a few counts were recorded for this clone. This chain joins TRBV5-4 and TRBJ1-5; 12 bases fit TRBD1. CDR1 and CDR2 from the germline V gene are SGHNT and YYREEE (reference sequence). CDR3 length: 17 amino acids. Trimming cost V 5 bases and J 2 bases; bases outside gene matches: 8. The CDR3 loop is CASRPGTGGSGNQPQHF. CDR3 nucleotide sequence: TGTGCCAGCAGACCCGGGACAGGGGGCAGCGGCAATCAGCCCCAGCATTTT.

J is TRBJ2-3 and V is TRBV24-1, with D hard to call. The CDR3 is 14 residues long. With 5 bases removed from V and 0 bases from J, the gap between germline ends came to 8 bases. In germline, CDR1 is KGHDR, CDR2 SFDVKD. CDR3 bases: TGTGCCACCAGTGGTCTAGATAGCACAGATACGCAGTATTTT. Translation: CATSGLDSTDTQYF.

This clone was seen more than once but under ten times. The chain recombines TRBV5-6 with TRBJ1-4, with TRBD1 matching over 7 bases. From germline, CDR1 is SGHDT and CDR2 YYEEEE. This CDR3 is built from 13 residues. V shed 2 bases, J shed 15 bases, and the junction held 10 bases outside the gene matches. The CDR3 is CASSFRLGQPVFF. Here the CDR3 DNA reads TGTGCCAGCAGCTTTAGGTTGGGACAGCCAGTGTTTTTT.

In this sample, this clone turned up a few times. The J gene is TRBJ1-6, the V gene TRBV12-3 or TRBV12-4; maybe TRBD1 (6 bases). The CDR3 is 13 amino acids. Trimming cost V 3 bases and J 8 bases, with 8 bases left between them. The CDR3 region is CASSFQGYSPLHF. As DNA, the CDR3 is TGTGCCAGCAGTTTTCAGGGGTATTCACCCCTCCACTTT.

The rearrangement links TRBV9 to TRBJ1-4, with 8 positions matching TRBD1. This CDR3 comprises 14 residues. The V segment lost 4 bases and the J segment 7 bases; nucleotides outside the gene matches: 6. Germline CDR1 SGDLS, CDR2 YYNGEE. The chain's CDR3 is CASSLGQGVEKLFF. Written as DNA, the CDR3 is TGTGCCAGCAGCCTAGGACAGGGTGTTGAAAAACTGTTTTTT.

This chain links TRBV27 with TRBJ2-7; TRBD2 might be the D (6 bases). The CDR3 is made up of 15 amino acids. Looked up from germline, CDR1 is MNHEY and CDR2 is SMNVEV (reference sequence). V was clipped by 2 bases and J by 0 bases, with 11 bases between them. The CDR3 DNA is TGTGCCAGCAGTTTAAAAGCGGGTCTCTCCTACGAGCAGTACTTC. This encodes CASSLKAGLSYEQYF.

The rearrangement joins TRBV19 to TRBJ2-7; 8 nucleotides match TRBD2. This CDR3 has 15 amino acids. Germline V gene lookup returns CDR1 LNHDA and CDR2 SQIVND (reference sequence). V shed 3 bases, J shed 3 bases, and the junction held 7 bases outside the gene matches. CDR3 sequence reads: CASSIAAGESYEQYF. CDR3 DNA sequence: TGTGCCAGTAGTATCGCAGCGGGAGAAAGCTACGAGCAGTACTTC.

V is TRBV10-3 and J is TRBJ1-4; TRBD1 might be the D (5 bases). CDR1 is ENHRY, CDR2 SYGVKD, per germline. V lost 3 bases and J 4 bases, leaving 12 bases between the germline ends. The CDR3 is 15 residues long. CDR3 residues: CAISDGGLYNEKLFF. For the CDR3, the DNA is TGTGCCATCAGTGACGGGGGACTTTATAATGAAAAACTGTTTTTT.

The rearrangement links TRBV7-2 to TRBJ1-5; 7 bases align to TRBD1. CDR3 length equals 16 residues. With 0 bases clipped from V and 6 bases from J, the junction kept 8 bases outside the gene matches. Germline V gene lookup returns CDR1 SGHTA and CDR2 FQGNSA. CDR3 nucleotide sequence: TGTGCCAGCAGCTTAGCGCCAATGGCAGGGGGTCAGCCCCAGCATTTT. Its translation: CASSLAPMAGGQPQHF.

This rearrangement joins TRBV25-1 to TRBJ1-2; D perhaps matches TRBD1 (5 bases). CDR1 is MGHDK, CDR2 SYGVNS, per germline. CDR3 length: 13 residues. V was trimmed by 6 bases and J by 1 base, leaving 9 bases between them. The CDR3 DNA sequence: TGTGCCAGCAGCCACGACAGTAACTATGGCTACACCTTC. Translated: CASSHDSNYGYTF.

The table lists this clone with a few counts. The rearrangement uses TRBV2 and TRBJ2-7; 7 bases are shared with TRBD2. V lost 2 bases and J lost 1; bases outside the gene matches: 5. CDR1 and CDR2 from the germline V gene are SNHLY and FYNNEI. The CDR3 covers 15 residues. CDR3 DNA sequence: TGTGCCAGCAGTGAATTCCTAGCGGAGTCCTACGAGCAGTACTTC. Translation: CASSEFLAESYEQYF.

This chain links TRBV5-1 with TRBJ1-3; 8 positions agree with TRBD1. The CDR3 spans 16 residues. Germline lookup yields CDR1 SGHRS and CDR2 YFSETQ. With V trimmed by 4 bases and J by 3 bases, 9 bases remained unmatched. CDR3 bases: TGCGCCAGCAGCGCGAGCGGACAGGGCGGTGGAAACACCATATATTTT. Translating it yields CASSASGQGGGNTIYF.

V is TRBV18 and J is TRBJ1-4; 8 nucleotides align to TRBD1. Germline CDR1 reads KGHSH; CDR2 reads LQKENI. The CDR3 covers 15 residues. J lost 5 bases, V lost 3 bases, and 5 bases had no gene match. Written as DNA, the CDR3 is TGTGCCAGCTCACCCGGGACAGGACCCAATGAAAAACTGTTTTTT. Encoded protein: CASSPGTGPNEKLFF. Variable domain in full (rest from reference TRBV18 and TRBJ1-4): NAGVMQNPRHLVRRRGQEARLRCSPMKGHSHVYWYRQLPEEGLKFMVYLQKENIIDESGMPKERFSAEFPKEGPSILRIQQVVRGDSAAYFCASSPGTGPNEKLFFGSGTQLSVL.

The V call is TRBV9, the J call TRBJ2-3; 7 bases align to TRBD2. From germline, CDR1 is SGDLS and CDR2 YYNGEE. V was pared by 3 bases and J by 4 bases, with 8 bases of the junction left unmatched. The CDR3 is 15 residues long. The CDR3 region has the DNA TGTGCCAGCAGCGCCCGCGGGAGTATGGCAGATACGCAGTATTTT. Amino acid sequence: CASSARGSMADTQYF.